This T cell receptor (beta chain) originates from a study of tumor and adjacent non-tumor tissue in lung cancer (dated by TCRdb to the late 2010s). With respect to the entire study: Of the cohort, 12 patients had adenocarcinoma, 2 had squamous cell carcinoma and 1 had small cell lung cancer. Ages among the roughly 15 patients ranged from about 30 to 80 years, there were roughly 10 men and 5 women, and disease was at TNM stage I to III. Sequencing produced approximately 130 million productive TCRbeta reads in total, an average of about 4 million reads per sample. The study compared bulk TCRbeta repertoires from lung tumor tissue and matched distant non-tumor lung tissue of about 16 lung cancer patients. Around 30 paired specimens, one tumor and one normal lung sample per patient, were profiled by TCRbeta CDR3 sequencing.

Study-wide findings and limitations: TCR diversity was significantly higher in younger patients, and greater tumor TCR diversity was associated with shorter overall survival and shorter disease-free survival. With only about 14 patients in the cohort, the authors noted that larger samples and more detailed clinical data are needed. Because peripheral blood was not sequenced, the blood TCRbeta repertoires of the lung cancer patients in the study went unexamined. Significantly higher TCR diversity (inverse Simpson) was observed in tumor tissue than in normal lung tissue (around 450 vs 150, P = 0.0075, Mann-Whitney U test). The methods do not name the sequencing platform or mention unique molecular identifiers. The top 100 clones accounted for a significantly larger cumulative portion of the repertoire in normal lung than in tumor tissue.

Termini included, the CDR3 measures 12 amino acids. The germline V gene (reference sequence) provides CDR1 DFQATT and CDR2 SNEGSKA. RNA was isolated from bulk, unsorted tissue, and RNA quality was assessed with a NanoDrop ND-1000 and an Agilent 2100. Donors were newly diagnosed lung cancer patients admitted for thoracic surgery in China between August and November 2014, without prior chemotherapy. Patients who had received previous radiotherapy or chemotherapy, or who had another concurrent cancer, were excluded from the study. Surgical tissue pieces of about 1-2.1 cm3 were preserved in RNAlater solution and stored at -80 °C until use. As concerns this clonotype: It lacks a known antigen. The CDR3 end shows no conserved phenylalanine or tryptophan, and so a read error is likely. No DNA is shown, since the ends of the CDR3 on it are uncertain; the CDR3 is the one TCRdb lists.

Libraries were built with multiplex PCR. Sequencing used an Illumina HiSeq 2500. Following protocols modified from ARM-PCR, the researchers constructed TCRbeta libraries through three rounds of nested PCR with primers (Table S4). PCR products of 200-500 bp were gel-excised and purified with the QIAquick gel extraction kit before sequencing. The paper's processing steps were these. Trimmomatic was used to clean the reads, FLASH merged the cleaned reads into complete CDR3 sequences, and MiTCR assigned the sequences to V(D)J germline segments. Clonal diversity was computed as the inverse Simpson's index with VDJtools. In-frame sequences without a premature stop codon were defined as productive reads. TCRdb cleaned the public reads at Q25 with fastp, built clones with MiXCR and kept in-frame beta chains. For every CDR3 protein sequence, its rows merge into one entry that carries the most common genes and DNA. These V and J calls rely on TCRdb rather than the paper's analysis. The sample table records 90,000 to 110,000 distinct CDR3 sequences; roughly 80% of these occur just once. The leading ten clones occupy 35% to 40% of the sample.

The sequence came from a woman aged 55-69 years with non-small cell lung cancer. The source material was lung tumor tissue. The chain was built from TRBV20-1 and TRBJ1-2; TRBD1, the D gene given by the table, was not confirmed from the DNA. The CDR3 is CSVRTGDYGYIS.